This T cell receptor (beta chain) was identified during a study of blood T cell repertoires in COVID-19. The V end was cut by 6 bases, the J end by 1 base, with 18 bases between. The CDR3 length is 17 residues. Per germline, CDR1 SNHLY and CDR2 FYNNEI. Participant-reported clinical history was the basis for cohort assignment. Recovered participants had two consecutive negative NP/OP PCR tests, healthcare professional clearance, or symptom resolution. The method was immunoSEQ multiplex PCR; TCRdb's version includes in-frame clones alone and lacks a portion of them. Among more than 400,000 clones listed, around 90% were seen once.

The specimen sequenced was PBMCs or T cells enriched from blood (not recorded which). The chain is built from TRBV2 and TRBJ2-2; D may be TRBD1 (6 bases). The sequence was obtained from a man younger than 35 who had recovered from COVID-19. Here the CDR3 DNA reads TGTGCCAGCAGGTCCCCCTTAGGGGACAAGAACACCGGGGAGCTGTTTTTT. It codes for CASRSPLGDKNTGELFF.